The rows below give T cell receptor beta chains drawn from one sample of a study of cytomegalovirus exposure and HLA in healthy donors. Generated by immunoSEQ multiplex PCR, the TCRdb table keeps only in-frame clones and is missing some. Among about 160,000 clones listed, about 80% were seen once. Sequencing input: PBMCs. These receptors all stem from a man aged 25 to 40 in good health and CMV-seropositive. CDR3s include the opening cysteine and the closing phenylalanine or tryptophan. A D gene is named only where the DNA matches it firmly. Only part of the rows carry a size: once, few, many, or a class if the clone is expanded.

TRBV5-6	few	TRBJ1-5	15	NA	CASSLGATANQPQHF	TGTGCCAGCAGCTTGGGCGCGACAGCTAATCAGCCCCAGCATTTT
TRBV10-3	many	TRBJ2-1	15	NA	CAISEGGGSYNEQFF	TGTGCCATCAGTGAGGGGGGGGGCAGCTACAATGAGCAGTTCTTC
TRBV5-4	NA	TRBJ2-2	17	TRBD1	CASSPQDRGRNTGELFF	TGTGCCAGCAGCCCTCAGGACAGGGGGCGCAACACCGGGGAGCTGTTTTTT
TRBV5-1	NA	TRBJ1-2	16	TRBD1	CASSLDPGTGDYGYTF	TGCGCCAGCAGCTTGGACCCCGGGACAGGGGACTATGGCTACACCTTC
TRBV5-1	NA	TRBJ1-1	13	NA	CASSPGVNTEAFF	TGCGCCAGCAGCCCGGGGGTGAACACTGAAGCTTTCTTT
TRBV6-4	NA	TRBJ2-3	13	NA	CASSDLEGDTQYF	TGTGCCAGCAGTGACCTCGAGGGTGATACGCAGTATTTT
TRBV7-9	NA	TRBJ2-7	12	NA	CASSGDSYEQYF	TGTGCCAGCAGCGGAGACAGCTACGAGCAGTACTTC
TRBV4-3	few	TRBJ1-6	15	NA	CASSQEPGYNSPLHF	TGCGCCAGCAGCCAAGAGCCAGGTTATAATTCACCCCTCCACTTT
TRBV6-1	NA	TRBJ2-3	15	TRBD1	CASSDRDRHTDTQYF	TGTGCCAGCAGTGACCGGGACAGGCACACAGATACGCAGTATTTT
TRBV9	NA	TRBJ1-2	13	NA	CASSPRGMDGYTF	TGTGCCAGCAGCCCTAGGGGGATGGATGGCTACACCTTC
TRBV5-6	NA	TRBJ2-5	15	TRBD1	CASSPGTGQQETQYF	TGTGCCAGCAGCCCAGGGACAGGTCAACAAGAGACCCAGTACTTC
TRBV5-1	NA	TRBJ2-7	16	TRBD2	CASSWGGAGDSYEQYF	TGCGCCAGCAGCTGGGGCGGGGCGGGGGACTCCTACGAGCAGTACTTC
TRBV27	NA	TRBJ1-3	16	NA	CASSTLTASSGNTIYF	TGTGCCAGCAGTACTTTAACAGCCTCTTCTGGAAACACCATATATTTT
TRBV6-4	few	TRBJ1-1	15	NA	CASRREQGAGTEAFF	TGTGCCAGCAGGAGAGAACAGGGTGCGGGCACTGAAGCTTTCTTT
TRBV2	NA	TRBJ2-2	15	TRBD1	CASRDRVGNTGELFF	TGTGCCAGCAGAGACAGGGTAGGGAACACCGGGGAGCTGTTTTTT
TRBV10-3	NA	TRBJ2-7	16	TRBD2	CAISASTSGGPGEQYF	TGTGCCATCAGTGCCTCAACTAGCGGGGGGCCTGGCGAGCAGTACTTC
TRBV5-6	few	TRBJ1-3	16	TRBD1	CASSSWTGRSGNTIYF	TGTGCCAGCAGCTCCTGGACAGGGAGGTCTGGAAACACCATATATTTT
TRBV6-1	NA	TRBJ2-7	15	NA	CASSPREGPAYEQYF	TGTGCCAGCAGTCCCCGGGAAGGCCCGGCCTACGAGCAGTACTTC
TRBV5-1	once	TRBJ2-1	16	TRBD2	CASSPQLAGGRNEQFF	TGCGCCAGCAGCCCCCAACTAGCGGGGGGTCGCAATGAGCAGTTCTTC
TRBV27	NA	TRBJ2-3	13	TRBD1	CASTPTGTDTQYF	TGTGCCAGCACCCCGACAGGGACAGATACGCAGTATTTT
TRBV7-5	NA	TRBJ2-3	15	NA	CVRSFNSGSTDTQYF	TGTGTCAGAAGCTTTAATAGCGGAAGCACAGATACGCAGTATTTT
TRBV6-1	NA	TRBJ2-7	13	NA	CASSDYSSYEQYF	TGTGCCAGCAGTGATTACAGCTCCTACGAGCAGTACTTC
TRBV28	once	TRBJ1-1	12	NA	CASSFGRTEAFF	TGTGCCAGCAGTTTCGGGAGGACTGAAGCTTTCTTT
TRBV6-6	once	TRBJ1-3	14	NA	CASRNTGSGNTIYF	TGTGCCAGCAGGAACACAGGGTCGGGAAACACCATATATTTT
TRBV4-1	NA	TRBJ2-2	15	NA	CASSQVYVNTGELFF	TGCGCCAGCAGCCAAGTGTATGTGAACACCGGGGAGCTGTTTTTT
TRBV7-2	once	TRBJ1-1	15	NA	CASSSQGSGGTEAFF	TGTGCCAGCAGCTCCCAGGGGAGTGGGGGTACTGAAGCTTTCTTT
TRBV4-1	NA	TRBJ2-1	16	NA	CASSPVWSATYNEQFF	TGCGCCAGCAGCCCCGTATGGAGCGCCACCTACAATGAGCAGTTCTTC
TRBV11-2	once	TRBJ2-2	16	NA	CASSSAGQLNTGELFF	TGTGCCAGCAGCTCCGCGGGACAGCTGAACACCGGGGAGCTGTTTTTT
TRBV5-4	NA	TRBJ2-6	17	TRBD1	CASSRTGISSGANVLTF	TGTGCCAGCAGCCGGACAGGGATAAGCTCTGGGGCCAACGTCCTGACTTTC
TRBV29-1	NA	TRBJ2-1	15	NA	CSVPSVIAHANEQFF	TGCAGCGTCCCAAGCGTGATCGCGCACGCCAATGAGCAGTTCTTC
TRBV7-6	NA	TRBJ2-2	14	NA	CASSLPGGHGELFF	TGTGCCAGCAGCTTACCAGGGGGGCACGGGGAGCTGTTTTTT
TRBV25-1	NA	TRBJ2-3	17	NA	CASSELPGTANTDTQYF	TGTGCCAGCAGTGAATTACCTGGGACTGCTAACACAGATACGCAGTATTTT
TRBV19	NA	TRBJ2-7	13	NA	CASSIGSAGEQYF	TGTGCCAGTAGTATCGGGAGCGCGGGAGAGCAGTACTTC
TRBV30	NA	TRBJ2-2	13	NA	CARSKTNTGELFF	TGTGCTCGGTCAAAGACGAACACCGGGGAGCTGTTTTTT
TRBV10-1	few	TRBJ2-3	16	TRBD2	CASSEWTSGLVGTQYF	TGCGCCAGCAGTGAGTGGACTAGCGGGCTGGTGGGCACGCAGTATTTT
TRBV12-5	NA	TRBJ1-2	13	TRBD1	CASVRDRSYGYTF	TGTGCTAGTGTCCGGGACAGGAGCTATGGCTACACCTTC